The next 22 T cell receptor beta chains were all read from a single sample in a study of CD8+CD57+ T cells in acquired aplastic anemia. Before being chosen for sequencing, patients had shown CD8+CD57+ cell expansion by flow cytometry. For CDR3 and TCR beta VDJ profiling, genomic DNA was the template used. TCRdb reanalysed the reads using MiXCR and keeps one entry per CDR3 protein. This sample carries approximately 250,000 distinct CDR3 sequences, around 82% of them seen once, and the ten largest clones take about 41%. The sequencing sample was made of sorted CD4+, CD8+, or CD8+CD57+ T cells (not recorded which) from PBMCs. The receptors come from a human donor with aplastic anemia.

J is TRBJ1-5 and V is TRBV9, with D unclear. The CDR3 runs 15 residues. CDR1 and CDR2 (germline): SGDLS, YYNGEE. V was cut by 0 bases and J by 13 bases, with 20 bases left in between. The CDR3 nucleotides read TGTGCCAGCAGCGTAGGCTCAGATACGCAGCATTTTCAGCATTTT. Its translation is CASSVGSDTQHFQHF.

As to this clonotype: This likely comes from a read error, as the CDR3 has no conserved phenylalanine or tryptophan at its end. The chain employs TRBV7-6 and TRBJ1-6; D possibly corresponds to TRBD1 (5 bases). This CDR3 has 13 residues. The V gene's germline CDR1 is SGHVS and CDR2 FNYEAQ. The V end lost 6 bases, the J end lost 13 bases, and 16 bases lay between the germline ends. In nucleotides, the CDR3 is TGTGCCAGCAGGCAGGGTTATAATACGCCCCTCCACTCG. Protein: CASRQGYNTPLHS.

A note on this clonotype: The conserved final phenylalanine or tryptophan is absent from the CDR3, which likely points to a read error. The CDR3 here is CASGDGGTDTQHLHP. For the CDR3, the DNA is TGTGCCAGCGGGGACGGGGGCACAGATACGCAGCACCTCCACCCA. This sequence joins TRBV2 and TRBJ1-6; TRBD1 is a possible D gene (6 bases). There are 15 residues in the CDR3. Looked up from germline, CDR1 is SNHLY and CDR2 is FYNNEI. Trimming shortened V by 8 bases and J by 15 bases, and 26 bases separated the two germline ends.

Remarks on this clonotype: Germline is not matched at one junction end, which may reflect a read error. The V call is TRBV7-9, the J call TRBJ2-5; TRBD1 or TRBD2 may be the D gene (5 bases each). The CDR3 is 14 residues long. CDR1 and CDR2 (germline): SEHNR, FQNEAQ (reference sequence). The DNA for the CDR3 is TGTGCCAGCAGCTTGGAGAGGGACGCGCACATATATGGCTTC. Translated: CASSLERDAHIYGF.

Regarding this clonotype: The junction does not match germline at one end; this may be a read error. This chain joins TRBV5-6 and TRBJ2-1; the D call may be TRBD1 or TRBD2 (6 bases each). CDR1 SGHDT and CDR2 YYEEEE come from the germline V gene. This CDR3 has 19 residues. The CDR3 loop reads CATSLESEGGGNGQDEQFF. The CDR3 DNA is TGTGCCACCAGCTTGGAGAGCGAGGGGGGCGGAAACGGTCAGGATGAGCAGTTCTTC.

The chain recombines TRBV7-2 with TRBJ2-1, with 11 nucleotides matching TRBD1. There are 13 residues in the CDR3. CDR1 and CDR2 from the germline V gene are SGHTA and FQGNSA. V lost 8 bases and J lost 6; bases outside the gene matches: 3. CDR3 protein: CASGQGASNEQFF. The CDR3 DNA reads TGTGCCAGCGGACAGGGGGCAAGCAATGAGCAGTTCTTC.

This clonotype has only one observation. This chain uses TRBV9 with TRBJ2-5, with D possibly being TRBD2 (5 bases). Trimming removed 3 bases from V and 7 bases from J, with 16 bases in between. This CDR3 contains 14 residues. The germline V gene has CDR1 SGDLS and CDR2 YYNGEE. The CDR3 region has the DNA TGTGCCAGCAGCGGAGGGTCAGACAACGCGACCCAGTACTTC. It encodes CASSGGSDNATQYF.

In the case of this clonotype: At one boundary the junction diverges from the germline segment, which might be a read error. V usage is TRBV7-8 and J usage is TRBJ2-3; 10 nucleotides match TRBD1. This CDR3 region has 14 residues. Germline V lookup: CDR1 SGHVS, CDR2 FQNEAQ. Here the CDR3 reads CASSLGTGDSTPLF. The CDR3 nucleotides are TGTGCCAGCAGCCTCGGGACAGGGGACAGTACGCCCCTTTTT.

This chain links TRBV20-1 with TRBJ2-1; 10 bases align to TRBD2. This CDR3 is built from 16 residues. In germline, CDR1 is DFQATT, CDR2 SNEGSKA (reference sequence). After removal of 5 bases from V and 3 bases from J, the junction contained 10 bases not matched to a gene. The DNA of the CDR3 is TGCAGTGCTTTCTCCGGGACTAGCGTGATCTACAATGAGCAGTTCTTC. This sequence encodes CSAFSGTSVIYNEQFF.

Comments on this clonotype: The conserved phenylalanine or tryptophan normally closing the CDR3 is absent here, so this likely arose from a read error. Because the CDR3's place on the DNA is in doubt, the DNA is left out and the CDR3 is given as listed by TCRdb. The CDR3 spells CAGQAARETQY. The chain carries TRBV7-9 and TRBJ2-3; TRBD1 is the table's D call, not checked against the DNA. The CDR3 length is 11 residues, termini included. The germline CDR1 and CDR2 sequences are SEHNR and FQNEAQ (reference sequence).

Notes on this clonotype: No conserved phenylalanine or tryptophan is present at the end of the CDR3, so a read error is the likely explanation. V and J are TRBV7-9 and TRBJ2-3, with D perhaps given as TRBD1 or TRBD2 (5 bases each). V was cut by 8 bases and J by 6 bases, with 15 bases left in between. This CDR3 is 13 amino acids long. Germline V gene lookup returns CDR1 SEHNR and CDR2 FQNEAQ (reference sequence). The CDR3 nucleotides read TGTGCCAGCGGGGACGGGCGACAGGATACGCAGTATTAT. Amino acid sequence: CASGDGRQDTQYY.

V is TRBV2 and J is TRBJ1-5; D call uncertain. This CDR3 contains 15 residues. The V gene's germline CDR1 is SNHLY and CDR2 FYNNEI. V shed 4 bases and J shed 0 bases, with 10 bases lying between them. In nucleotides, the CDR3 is TGTGCCAGCAGTGGTTGGCATTATAGCAATCAGCCCCAGCATTTT. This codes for CASSGWHYSNQPQHF.

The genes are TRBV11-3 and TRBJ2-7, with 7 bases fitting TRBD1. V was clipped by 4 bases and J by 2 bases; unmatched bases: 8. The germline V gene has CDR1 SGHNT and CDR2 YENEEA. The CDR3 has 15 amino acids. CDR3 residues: CASSSGQNTTYEQYV. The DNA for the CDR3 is TGTGCCAGCAGCTCGGGACAGAACACGACCTACGAGCAGTACGTC.

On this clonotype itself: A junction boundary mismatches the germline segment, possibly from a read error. DNA for the CDR3: TGTGCCAGCAGCTTACATTGCAATAATTCACCCCCCCAGTTT. Protein: CASSLHCNNSPPQF. V and J are TRBV7-3 and TRBJ1-6, with D unclear. The CDR3 contains 14 residues. From germline, CDR1 is SGHTA and CDR2 FQGTGA.

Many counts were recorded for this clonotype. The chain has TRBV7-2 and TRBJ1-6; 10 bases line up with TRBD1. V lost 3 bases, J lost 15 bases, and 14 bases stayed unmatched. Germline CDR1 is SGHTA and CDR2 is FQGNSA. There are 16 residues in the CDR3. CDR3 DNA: TGTGCCAGCAGCTTGACAGGGGGCGCCGACTATGGCTACCTCCACTTT. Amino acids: CASSLTGGADYGYLHF.

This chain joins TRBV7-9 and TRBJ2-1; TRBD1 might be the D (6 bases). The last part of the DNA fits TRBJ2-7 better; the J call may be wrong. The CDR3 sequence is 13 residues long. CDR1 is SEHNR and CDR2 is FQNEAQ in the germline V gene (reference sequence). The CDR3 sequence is CASRGQGSGGQYF. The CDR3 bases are TGTGCCAGCAGGGGTCAGGGGTCAGGTGGGCAGTACTTC.

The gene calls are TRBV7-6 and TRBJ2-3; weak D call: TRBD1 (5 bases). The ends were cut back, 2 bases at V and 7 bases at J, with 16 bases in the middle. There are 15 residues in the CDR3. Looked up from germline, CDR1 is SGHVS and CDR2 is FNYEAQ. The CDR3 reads CASSLRGKDQNTQYF. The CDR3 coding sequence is TGTGCCAGCAGCTTAAGGGGAAAGGATCAAAATACGCAGTATTTT.

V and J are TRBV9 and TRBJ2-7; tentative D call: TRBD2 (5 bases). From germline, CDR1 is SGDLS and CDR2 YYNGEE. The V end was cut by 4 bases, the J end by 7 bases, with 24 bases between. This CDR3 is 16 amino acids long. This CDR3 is CASSRDRGSGIVEQYF. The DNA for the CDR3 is TGTGCCAGCAGCAGAGATAGAGGGAGTGGGATTGTAGAGCAGTACTTC.

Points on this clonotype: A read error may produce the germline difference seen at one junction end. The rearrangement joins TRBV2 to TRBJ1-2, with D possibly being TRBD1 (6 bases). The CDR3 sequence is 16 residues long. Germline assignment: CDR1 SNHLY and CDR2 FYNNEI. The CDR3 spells CASSGEGGALVDGYSF. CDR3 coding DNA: TGTGCCAGCAGTGGGGAGGGGGGGGCGCTCGTAGATGGCTACTCCTTC.

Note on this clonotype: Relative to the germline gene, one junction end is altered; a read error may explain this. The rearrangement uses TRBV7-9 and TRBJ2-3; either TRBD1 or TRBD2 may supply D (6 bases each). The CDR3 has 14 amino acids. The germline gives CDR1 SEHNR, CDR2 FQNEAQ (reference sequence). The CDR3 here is CASSPGGTGGQFFF. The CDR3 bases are TGTGCCAGCAGCCCCGGGGGAACGGGTGGACAGTTCTTCTTT.

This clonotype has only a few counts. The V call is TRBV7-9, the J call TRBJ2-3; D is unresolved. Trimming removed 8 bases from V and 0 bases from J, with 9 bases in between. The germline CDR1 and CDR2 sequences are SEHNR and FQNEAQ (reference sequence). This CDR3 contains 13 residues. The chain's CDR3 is CASAVQSTDTQYF. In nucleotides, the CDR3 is TGTGCCAGCGCGGTTCAAAGCACAGATACGCAGTATTTT.

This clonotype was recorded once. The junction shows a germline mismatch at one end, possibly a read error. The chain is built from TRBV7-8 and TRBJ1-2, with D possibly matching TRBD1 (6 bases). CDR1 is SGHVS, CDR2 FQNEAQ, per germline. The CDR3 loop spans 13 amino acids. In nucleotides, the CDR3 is TGTGCCAGCAGCTTAGGCCCAGACGGGACATACCTCTTC. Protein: CASSLGPDGTYLF.